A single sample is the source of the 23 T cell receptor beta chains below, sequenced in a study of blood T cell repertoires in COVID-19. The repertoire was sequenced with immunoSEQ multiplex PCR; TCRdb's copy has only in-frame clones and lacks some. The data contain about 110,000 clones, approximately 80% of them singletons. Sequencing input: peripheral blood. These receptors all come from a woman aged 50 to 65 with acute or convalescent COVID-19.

In nucleotides, the CDR3 is TGCGCCAGCAGCAAGACAGGGGCCTCTGGCTACACCTTC. Protein: CASSKTGASGYTF. The chain has TRBV5-1 and TRBJ1-2, with 8 bases that match TRBD1. J lost 7 bases, V lost 4 bases, and 6 bases had no gene match. Germline loops: CDR1 SGHRS, CDR2 YFSETQ. The CDR3 length is 13 residues.

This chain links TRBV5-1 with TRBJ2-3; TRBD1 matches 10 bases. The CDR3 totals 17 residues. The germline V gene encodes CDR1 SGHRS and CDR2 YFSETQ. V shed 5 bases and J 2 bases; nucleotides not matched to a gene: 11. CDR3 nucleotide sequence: TGCGCCAGCAGTCGGTTAGGGGACAGGGGATTCACAGATACGCAGTATTTT. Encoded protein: CASSRLGDRGFTDTQYF.

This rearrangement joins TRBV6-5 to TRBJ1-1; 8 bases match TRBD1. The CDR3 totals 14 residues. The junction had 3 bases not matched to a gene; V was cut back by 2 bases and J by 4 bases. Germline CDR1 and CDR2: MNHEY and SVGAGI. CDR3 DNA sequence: TGTGCCAGCAGTTACGGCAGGGGGCCCACTGAAGCTTTCTTT. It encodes CASSYGRGPTEAFF.

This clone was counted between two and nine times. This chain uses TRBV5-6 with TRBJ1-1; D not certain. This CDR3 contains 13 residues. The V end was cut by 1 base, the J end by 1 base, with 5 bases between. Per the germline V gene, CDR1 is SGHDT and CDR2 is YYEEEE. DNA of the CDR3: TGTGCCAGCAGCTTGCCAGGGAACACTGAAGCTTTCTTT. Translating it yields CASSLPGNTEAFF.

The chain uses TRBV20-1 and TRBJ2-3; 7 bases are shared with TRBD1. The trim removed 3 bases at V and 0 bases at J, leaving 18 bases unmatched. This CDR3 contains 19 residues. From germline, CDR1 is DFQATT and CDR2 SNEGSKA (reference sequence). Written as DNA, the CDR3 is TGCAGTGCTAGTTCCACAATATTCTCTTACAGGGGTAGCACAGATACGCAGTATTTT. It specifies CSASSTIFSYRGSTDTQYF.

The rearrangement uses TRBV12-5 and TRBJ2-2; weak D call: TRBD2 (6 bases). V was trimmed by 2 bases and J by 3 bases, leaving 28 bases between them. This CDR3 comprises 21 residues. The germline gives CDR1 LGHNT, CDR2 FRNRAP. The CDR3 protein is CASGLPQGGSVAGYDTGELFF. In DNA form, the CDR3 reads TGTGCTAGTGGTTTGCCCCAGGGAGGTTCGGTGGCAGGGTACGACACCGGGGAGCTGTTTTTT.

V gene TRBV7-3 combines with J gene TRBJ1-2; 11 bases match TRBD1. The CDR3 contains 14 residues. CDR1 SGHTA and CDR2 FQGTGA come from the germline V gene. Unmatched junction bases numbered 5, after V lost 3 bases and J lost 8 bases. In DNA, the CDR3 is TGTGCCAGCAGCTTGGGACAGGGGGAAGAAGGCTACACCTTC. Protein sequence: CASSLGQGEEGYTF.

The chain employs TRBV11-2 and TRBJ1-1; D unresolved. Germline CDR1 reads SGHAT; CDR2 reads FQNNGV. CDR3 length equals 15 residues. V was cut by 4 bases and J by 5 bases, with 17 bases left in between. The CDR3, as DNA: TGTGCCAGCAGCTGGAGAGGCGGAGTTAGTACTGAAGCTTTCTTT. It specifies CASSWRGGVSTEAFF.

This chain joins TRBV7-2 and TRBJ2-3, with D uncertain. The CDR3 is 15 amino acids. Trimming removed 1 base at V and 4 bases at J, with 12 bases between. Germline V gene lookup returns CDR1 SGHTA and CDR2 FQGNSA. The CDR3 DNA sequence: TGTGCCAGCAGCTTAGTCTCCAACTCCCCAGATACGCAGTATTTT. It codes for CASSLVSNSPDTQYF. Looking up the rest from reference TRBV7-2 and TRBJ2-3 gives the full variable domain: GAGVSQSPSNKVTEKGKDVELRCDPISGHTALYWYRQSLGQGLEFLIYFQGNSAPDKSGLPSDRFSAERTGGSVSTLTIQRTQQEDSAVYLCASSLVSNSPDTQYFGPGTRLTVL.

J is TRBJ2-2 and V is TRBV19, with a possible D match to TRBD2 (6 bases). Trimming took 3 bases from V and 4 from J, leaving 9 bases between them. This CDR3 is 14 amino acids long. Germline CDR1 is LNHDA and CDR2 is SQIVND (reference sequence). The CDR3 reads CASSMGGVTGELFF. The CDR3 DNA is TGTGCCAGTAGTATGGGCGGGGTCACCGGGGAGCTGTTTTTT.

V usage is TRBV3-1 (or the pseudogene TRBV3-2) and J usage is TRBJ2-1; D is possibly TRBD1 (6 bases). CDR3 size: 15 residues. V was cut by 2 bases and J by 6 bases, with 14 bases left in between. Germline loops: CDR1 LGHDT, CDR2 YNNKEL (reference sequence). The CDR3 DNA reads TGTGCCAGCAGCCAAATGACAGGTTCCGGCAATGAGCAGTTCTTC. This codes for CASSQMTGSGNEQFF.

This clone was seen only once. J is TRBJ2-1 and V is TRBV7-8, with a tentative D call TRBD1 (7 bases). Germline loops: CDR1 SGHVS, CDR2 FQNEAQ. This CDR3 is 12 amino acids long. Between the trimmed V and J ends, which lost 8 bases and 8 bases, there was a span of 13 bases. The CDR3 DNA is TGTGCCAGCGGCCCAGGGGGGCATGAGCAGTTCTTC. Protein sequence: CASGPGGHEQFF. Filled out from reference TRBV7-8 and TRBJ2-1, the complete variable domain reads GAGVSQSPRYKVAKRGQDVALRCDPISGHVSLFWYQQALGQGPEFLTYFQNEAQLDKSGLPSDRFFAERPEGSVSTLKIQRTQQEDSAVYLCASGPGGHEQFFGPGTRLTVL.

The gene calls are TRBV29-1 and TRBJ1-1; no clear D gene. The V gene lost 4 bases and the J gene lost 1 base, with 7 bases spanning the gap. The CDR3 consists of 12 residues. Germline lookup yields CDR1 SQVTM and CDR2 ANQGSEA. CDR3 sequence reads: CSVGSGNTEAFF. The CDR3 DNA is TGCAGCGTTGGGTCAGGGAACACTGAAGCTTTCTTT. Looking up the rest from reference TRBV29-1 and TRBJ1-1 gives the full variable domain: SAVISQKPSRDICQRGTSLTIQCQVDSQVTMMFWYRQQPGQSLTLIATANQGSEATYESGFVIDKFPISRPNLTFSTLTVSNMSPEDSSIYLCSVGSGNTEAFFGQGTRLTVV.

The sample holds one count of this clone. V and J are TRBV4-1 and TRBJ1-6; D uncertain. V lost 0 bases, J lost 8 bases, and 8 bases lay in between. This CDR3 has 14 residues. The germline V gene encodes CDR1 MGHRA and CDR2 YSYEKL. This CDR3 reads CASSQEDGDSPLHF. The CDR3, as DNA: TGCGCCAGCAGCCAAGAGGACGGGGATTCACCCCTCCACTTT.

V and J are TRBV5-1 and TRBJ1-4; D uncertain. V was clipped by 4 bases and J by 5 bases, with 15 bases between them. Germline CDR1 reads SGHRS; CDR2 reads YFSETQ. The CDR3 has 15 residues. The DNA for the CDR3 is TGCGCCAGCAGCGTTCTCTCGGGAGGCAATGAAAAACTGTTTTTT. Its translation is CASSVLSGGNEKLFF.

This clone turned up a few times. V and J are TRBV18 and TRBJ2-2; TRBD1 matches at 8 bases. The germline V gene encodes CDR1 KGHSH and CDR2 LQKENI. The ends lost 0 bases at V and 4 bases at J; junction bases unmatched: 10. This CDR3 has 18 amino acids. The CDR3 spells CASSPPRTGQEVTGELFF. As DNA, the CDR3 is TGTGCCAGCTCACCACCCCGGACAGGGCAGGAGGTCACCGGGGAGCTGTTTTTT.

Here the CDR3 reads CASSFDRGHYGYTF. In DNA form, the CDR3 reads TGTGCCAGCAGTTTTGACAGGGGCCACTATGGCTACACCTTC. The gene calls are TRBV28 and TRBJ1-2; TRBD1 aligns across 8 bases. Trimming cost V 3 bases and J 3 bases; bases outside gene matches: 3. CDR3 length equals 14 residues. In germline, CDR1 is MDHEN, CDR2 SYDVKM.

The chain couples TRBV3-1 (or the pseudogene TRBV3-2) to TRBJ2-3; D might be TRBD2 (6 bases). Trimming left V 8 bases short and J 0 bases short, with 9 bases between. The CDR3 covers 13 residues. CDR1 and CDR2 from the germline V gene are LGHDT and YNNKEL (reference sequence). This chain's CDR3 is CASGGASTDTQYF. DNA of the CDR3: TGTGCCAGCGGCGGGGCTAGCACAGATACGCAGTATTTT.

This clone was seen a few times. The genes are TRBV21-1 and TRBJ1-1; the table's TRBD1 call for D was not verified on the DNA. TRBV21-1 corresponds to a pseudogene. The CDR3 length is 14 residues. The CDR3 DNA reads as TGTGCCAGCAGCAAAGAAAGGGACAGCCTTGAAGCTTTCTTT. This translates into CASSKERDSLEAFF.

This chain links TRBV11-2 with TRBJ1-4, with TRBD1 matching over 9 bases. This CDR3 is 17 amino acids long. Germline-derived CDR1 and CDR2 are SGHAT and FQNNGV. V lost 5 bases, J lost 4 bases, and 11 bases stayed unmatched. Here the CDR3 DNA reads TGTGCCAGCAGCCTAGGATTCGGACAGGGGATTAATGAAAAACTGTTTTTT. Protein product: CASSLGFGQGINEKLFF. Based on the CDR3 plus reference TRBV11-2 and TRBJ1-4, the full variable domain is EAGVAQSPRYKIIEKRQSVAFWCNPISGHATLYWYQQILGQGPKLLIQFQNNGVVDDSQLPKDRFSAERLKGVDSTLKIQPAKLEDSAVYLCASSLGFGQGINEKLFFGSGTQLSVL.

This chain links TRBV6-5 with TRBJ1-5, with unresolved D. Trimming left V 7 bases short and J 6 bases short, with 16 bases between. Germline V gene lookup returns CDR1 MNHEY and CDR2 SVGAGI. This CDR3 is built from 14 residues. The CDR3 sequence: CASTPGGGSQPQHF. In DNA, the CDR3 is TGTGCCAGCACCCCGGGAGGAGGGAGTCAGCCCCAGCATTTT.

The CDR3 is CASSYRTDYNSPLHF. The CDR3 DNA follows: TGTGCCAGCAGTTACAGGACAGATTATAATTCACCCCTCCACTTT. This chain links TRBV6-6 with TRBJ1-6; weak D call: TRBD1 (6 bases). V lost 2 bases and J 4 bases, leaving 9 bases between the germline ends. Germline assignment: CDR1 MNHNY and CDR2 SVGAGI (reference sequence). This CDR3 contains 15 residues.

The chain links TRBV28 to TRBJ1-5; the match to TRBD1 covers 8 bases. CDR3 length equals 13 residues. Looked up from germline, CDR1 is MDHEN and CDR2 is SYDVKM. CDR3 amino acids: CASGGYSNQPQHF. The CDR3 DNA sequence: TGTGCGTCAGGGGGCTATAGCAATCAGCCCCAGCATTTT. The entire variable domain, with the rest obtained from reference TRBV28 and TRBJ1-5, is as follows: DVKVTQSSRYLVKRTGEKVFLECVQDMDHENMFWYRQDPGLGLRLIYFSYDVKMKEKGDIPEGYSVSREKKERFSLILESASTNQTSMYLCASGGYSNQPQHFGDGTRLSIL.